This TCR beta chain was captured by sequencing in a study of T-cell memory formation after mild COVID-19. Per germline, CDR1 SSHAT and CDR2 FNYEAQ (reference sequence). This CDR3 region has 15 residues. A single record per CDR3 protein comes from TCRdb applying MiXCR to the 5' RACE reads. The top ten hold 9.5% to 15% of the sample, which has hundreds of thousands of distinct CDR3 sequences, about a sixth seen once. This clonotype occurred a few times. A read error may produce the germline difference seen at one junction end. This TCR came from an adult woman who had mild COVID-19 (a few samples of this study predate the infection). Cell type and time point are not known. Sequencing input: PBMCs or a T cell subset sorted from them (not recorded which). The chain recombines TRBV7-7 with TRBJ2-2; D unclear. The CDR3 sequence: CASSLGPPNTGELFF. CDR3 nucleotides: TGTGCTAGCAGCTTAGGGCCACCAAACACCGGGGAGCTGTTTTTT.